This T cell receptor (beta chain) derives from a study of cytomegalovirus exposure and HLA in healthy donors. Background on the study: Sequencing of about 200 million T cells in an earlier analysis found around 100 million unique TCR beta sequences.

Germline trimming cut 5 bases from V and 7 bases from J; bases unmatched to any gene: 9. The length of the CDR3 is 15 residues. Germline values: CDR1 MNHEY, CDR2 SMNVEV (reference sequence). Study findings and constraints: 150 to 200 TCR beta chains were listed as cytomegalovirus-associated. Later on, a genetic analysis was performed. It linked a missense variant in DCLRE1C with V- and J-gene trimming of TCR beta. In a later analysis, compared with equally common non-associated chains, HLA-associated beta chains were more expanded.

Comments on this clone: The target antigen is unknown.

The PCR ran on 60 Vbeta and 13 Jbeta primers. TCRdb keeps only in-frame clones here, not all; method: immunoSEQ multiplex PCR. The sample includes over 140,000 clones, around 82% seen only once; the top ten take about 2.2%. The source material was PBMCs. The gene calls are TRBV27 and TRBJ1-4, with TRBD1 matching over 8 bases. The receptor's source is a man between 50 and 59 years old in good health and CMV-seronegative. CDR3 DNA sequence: TGTGCCAGCAGTCTACGGACAGGGCGTCGTGAAAAACTGTTTTTT. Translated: CASSLRTGRREKLFF.